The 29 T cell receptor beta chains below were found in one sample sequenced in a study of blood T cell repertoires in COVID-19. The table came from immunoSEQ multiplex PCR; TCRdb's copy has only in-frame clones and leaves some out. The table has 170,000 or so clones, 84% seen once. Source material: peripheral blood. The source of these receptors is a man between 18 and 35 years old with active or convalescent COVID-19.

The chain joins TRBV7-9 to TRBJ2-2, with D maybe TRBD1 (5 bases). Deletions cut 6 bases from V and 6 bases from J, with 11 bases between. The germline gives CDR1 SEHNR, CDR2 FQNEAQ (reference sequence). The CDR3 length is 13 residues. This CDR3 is CASRPTGPGELFF. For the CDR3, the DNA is TGTGCCAGCAGACCAACAGGCCCCGGGGAGCTGTTTTTT.

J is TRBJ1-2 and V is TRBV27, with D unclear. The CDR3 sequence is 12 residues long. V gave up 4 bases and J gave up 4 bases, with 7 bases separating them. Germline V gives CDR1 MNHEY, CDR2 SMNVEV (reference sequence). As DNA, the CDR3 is TGTGCCAGCAGTTCCCCATCCTATGGCTACACCTTC. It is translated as CASSSPSYGYTF.

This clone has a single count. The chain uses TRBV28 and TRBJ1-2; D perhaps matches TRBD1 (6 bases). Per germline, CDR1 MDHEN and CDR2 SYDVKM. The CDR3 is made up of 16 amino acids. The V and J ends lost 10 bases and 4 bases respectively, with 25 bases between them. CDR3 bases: TGTGCCACTAGGGCCCCCCACAGGGCCTCCAGCTATGGCTACACCTTC. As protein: CATRAPHRASSYGYTF.

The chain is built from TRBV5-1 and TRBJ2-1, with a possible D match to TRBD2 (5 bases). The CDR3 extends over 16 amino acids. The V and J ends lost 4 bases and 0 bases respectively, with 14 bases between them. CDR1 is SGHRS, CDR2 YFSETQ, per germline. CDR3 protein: CASSAGRGSSYNEQFF. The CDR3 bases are TGCGCCAGCAGCGCCGGACGGGGAAGCTCCTACAATGAGCAGTTCTTC.

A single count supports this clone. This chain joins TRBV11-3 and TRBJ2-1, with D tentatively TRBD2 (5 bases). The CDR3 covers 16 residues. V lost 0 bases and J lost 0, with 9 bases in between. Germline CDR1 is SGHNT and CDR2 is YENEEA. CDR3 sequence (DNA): TGTGCCAGCAGCTTAGATGTAACTAGCTCCTACAATGAGCAGTTCTTC. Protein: CASSLDVTSSYNEQFF. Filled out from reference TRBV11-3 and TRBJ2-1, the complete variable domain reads EAGVVQSPRYKIIEKKQPVAFWCNPISGHNTLYWYLQNLGQGPELLIRYENEEAVDDSQLPKDRFSAERLKGVDSTLKIQPAELGDSAVYLCASSLDVTSSYNEQFFGPGTRLTVL.

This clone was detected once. CDR3 nucleotides: TGTGCCAGCAGCCCGCACAGGGGGTATCATCAGCCCCAGCATTTT. Encoded protein: CASSPHRGYHQPQHF. The rearrangement joins TRBV9 to TRBJ1-5; 8 bases line up with TRBD1. This CDR3 is 15 amino acids long. Germline lookup yields CDR1 SGDLS and CDR2 YYNGEE. The junction had 8 bases not matched to a gene; V was cut back by 4 bases and J by 5 bases.

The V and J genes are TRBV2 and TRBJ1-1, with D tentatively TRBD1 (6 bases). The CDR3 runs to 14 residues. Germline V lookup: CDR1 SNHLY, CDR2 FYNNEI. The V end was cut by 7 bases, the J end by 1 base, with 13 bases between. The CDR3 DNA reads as TGTGCCAGCACAACCAGGGGCGGGAACACTGAAGCTTTCTTT. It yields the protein CASTTRGGNTEAFF.

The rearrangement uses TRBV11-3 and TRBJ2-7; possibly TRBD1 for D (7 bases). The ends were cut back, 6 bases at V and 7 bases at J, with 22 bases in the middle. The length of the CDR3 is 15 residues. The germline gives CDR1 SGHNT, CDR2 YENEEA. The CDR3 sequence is CASSSTGDSLGEQYF. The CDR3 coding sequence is TGTGCCAGCAGTTCTACAGGGGACTCTCTGGGGGAGCAGTACTTC.

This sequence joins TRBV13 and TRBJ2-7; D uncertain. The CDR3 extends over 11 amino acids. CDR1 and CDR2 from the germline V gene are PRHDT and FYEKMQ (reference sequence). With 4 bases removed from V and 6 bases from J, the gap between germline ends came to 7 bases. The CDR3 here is CASSSAGEQYF. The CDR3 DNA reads TGTGCCAGCAGCTCCGCCGGCGAGCAGTACTTC. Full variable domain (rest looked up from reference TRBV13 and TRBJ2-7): AAGVIQSPRHLIKEKRETATLKCYPIPRHDTVYWYQQGPGQDPQFLISFYEKMQSDKGSIPDRFSAQQFSDYHSELNMSSLELGDSALYFCASSSAGEQYFGPGTRLTVT.

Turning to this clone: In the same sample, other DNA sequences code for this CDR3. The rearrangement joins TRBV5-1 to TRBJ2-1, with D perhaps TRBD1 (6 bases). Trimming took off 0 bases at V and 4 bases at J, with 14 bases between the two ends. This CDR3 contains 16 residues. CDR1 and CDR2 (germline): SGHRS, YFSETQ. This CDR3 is CASSLARQVTYNEQFF. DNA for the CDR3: TGCGCCAGCAGCTTGGCTCGACAGGTAACTTACAATGAGCAGTTCTTC. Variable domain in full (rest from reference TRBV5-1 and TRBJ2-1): KAGVTQTPRYLIKTRGQQVTLSCSPISGHRSVSWYQQTPGQGLQFLFEYFSETQRNKGNFPGRFSGRQFSNSRSEMNVSTLELGDSALYLCASSLARQVTYNEQFFGPGTRLTVL.

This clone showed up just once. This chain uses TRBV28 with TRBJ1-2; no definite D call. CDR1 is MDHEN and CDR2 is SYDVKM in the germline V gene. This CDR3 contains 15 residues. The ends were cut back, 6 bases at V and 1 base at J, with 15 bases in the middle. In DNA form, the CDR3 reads TGTGCCAGCAGGGCGGCGGACTCATTTAACTATGGCTACACCTTC. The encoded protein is CASRAADSFNYGYTF.

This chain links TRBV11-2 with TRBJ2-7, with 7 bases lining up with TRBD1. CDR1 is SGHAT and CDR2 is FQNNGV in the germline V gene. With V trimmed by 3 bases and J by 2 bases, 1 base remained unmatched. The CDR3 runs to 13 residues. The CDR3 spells CASSFDRAYEQYF. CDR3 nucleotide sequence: TGTGCCAGCAGCTTCGACAGGGCCTACGAGCAGTACTTC.

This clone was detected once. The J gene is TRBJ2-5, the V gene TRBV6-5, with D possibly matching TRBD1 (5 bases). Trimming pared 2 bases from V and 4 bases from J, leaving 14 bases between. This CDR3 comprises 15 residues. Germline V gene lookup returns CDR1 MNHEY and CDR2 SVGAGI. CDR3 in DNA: TGTGCCAGCAGTTACCCCCCAGGGCAGGGAGAGACCCAGTACTTC. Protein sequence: CASSYPPGQGETQYF.

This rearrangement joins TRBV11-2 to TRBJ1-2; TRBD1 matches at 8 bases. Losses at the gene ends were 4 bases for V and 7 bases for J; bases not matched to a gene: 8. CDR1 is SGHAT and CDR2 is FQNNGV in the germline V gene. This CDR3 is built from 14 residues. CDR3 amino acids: CASSSPTGVTGYTF. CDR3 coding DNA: TGTGCCAGCAGCTCACCGACAGGGGTGACTGGCTACACCTTC. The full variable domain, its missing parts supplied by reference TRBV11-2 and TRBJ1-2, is EAGVAQSPRYKIIEKRQSVAFWCNPISGHATLYWYQQILGQGPKLLIQFQNNGVVDDSQLPKDRFSAERLKGVDSTLKIQPAKLEDSAVYLCASSSPTGVTGYTFGSGTRLTVV.

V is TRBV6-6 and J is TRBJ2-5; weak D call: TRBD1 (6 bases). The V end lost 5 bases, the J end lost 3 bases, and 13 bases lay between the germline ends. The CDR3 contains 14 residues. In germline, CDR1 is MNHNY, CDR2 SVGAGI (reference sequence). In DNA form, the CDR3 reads TGTGCCAGCAGTACGACTGGACAGAAAGAGACCCAGTACTTC. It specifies CASSTTGQKETQYF.

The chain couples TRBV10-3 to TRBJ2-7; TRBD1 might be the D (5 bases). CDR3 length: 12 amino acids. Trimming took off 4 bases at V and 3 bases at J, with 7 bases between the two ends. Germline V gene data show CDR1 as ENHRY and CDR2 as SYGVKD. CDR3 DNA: TGTGCCATCAGTGGGGGCGGCTACGAGCAGTACTTC. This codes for CAISGGGYEQYF.

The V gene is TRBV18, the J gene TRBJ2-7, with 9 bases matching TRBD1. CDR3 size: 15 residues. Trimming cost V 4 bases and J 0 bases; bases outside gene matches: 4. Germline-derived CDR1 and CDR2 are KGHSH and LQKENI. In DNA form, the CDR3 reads TGTGCCAGCTCACAATCGGACAGGGGCTCCTACGAGCAGTACTTC. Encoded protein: CASSQSDRGSYEQYF.

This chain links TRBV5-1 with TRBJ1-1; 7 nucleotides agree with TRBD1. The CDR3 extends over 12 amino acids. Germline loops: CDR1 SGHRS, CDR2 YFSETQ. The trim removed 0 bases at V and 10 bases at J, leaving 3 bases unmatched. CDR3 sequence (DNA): TGCGCCAGCAGCTTGGAGGGGGCCCGAGCTTTCTTT. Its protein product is CASSLEGARAFF.

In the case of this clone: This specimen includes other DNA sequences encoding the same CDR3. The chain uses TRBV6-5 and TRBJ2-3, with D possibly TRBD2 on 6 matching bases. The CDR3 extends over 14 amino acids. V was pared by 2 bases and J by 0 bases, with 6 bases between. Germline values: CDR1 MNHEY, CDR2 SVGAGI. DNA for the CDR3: TGTGCCAGCAGTTACGGGGGGAGCACAGATACGCAGTATTTT. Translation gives CASSYGGSTDTQYF.

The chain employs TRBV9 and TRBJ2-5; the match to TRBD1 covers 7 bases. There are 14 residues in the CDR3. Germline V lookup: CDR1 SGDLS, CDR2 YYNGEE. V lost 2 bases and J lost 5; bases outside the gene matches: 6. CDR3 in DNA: TGTGCCAGCAGCGTCACAGGGGCGGAGGAGACCCAGTACTTC. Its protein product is CASSVTGAEETQYF.

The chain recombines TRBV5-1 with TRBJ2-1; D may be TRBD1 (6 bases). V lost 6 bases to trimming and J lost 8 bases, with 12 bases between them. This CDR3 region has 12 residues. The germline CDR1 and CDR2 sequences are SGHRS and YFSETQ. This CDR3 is CASTSGVHEQFF. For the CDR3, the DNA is TGCGCCAGCACCTCAGGGGTACATGAGCAGTTCTTC.

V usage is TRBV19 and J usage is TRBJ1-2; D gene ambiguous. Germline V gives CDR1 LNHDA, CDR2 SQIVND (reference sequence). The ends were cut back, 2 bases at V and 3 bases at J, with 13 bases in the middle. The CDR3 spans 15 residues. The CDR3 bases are TGTGCCAGTAGTATAAGCAGCGGAGGGCACTATGGCTACACCTTC. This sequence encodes CASSISSGGHYGYTF.

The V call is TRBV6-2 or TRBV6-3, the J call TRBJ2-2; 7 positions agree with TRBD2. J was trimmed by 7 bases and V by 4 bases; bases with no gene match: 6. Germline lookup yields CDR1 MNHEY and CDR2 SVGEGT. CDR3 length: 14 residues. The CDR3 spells CASSSSGNGGELFF. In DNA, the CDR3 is TGTGCCAGCAGTTCCAGCGGGAACGGCGGGGAGCTGTTTTTT.

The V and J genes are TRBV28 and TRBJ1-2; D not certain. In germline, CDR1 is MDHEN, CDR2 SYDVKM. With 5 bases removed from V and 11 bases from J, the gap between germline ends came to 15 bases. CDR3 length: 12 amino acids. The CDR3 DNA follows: TGTGCCAGCAGTCTAACGTCCCGCGGGTACACCTTC. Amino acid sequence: CASSLTSRGYTF.

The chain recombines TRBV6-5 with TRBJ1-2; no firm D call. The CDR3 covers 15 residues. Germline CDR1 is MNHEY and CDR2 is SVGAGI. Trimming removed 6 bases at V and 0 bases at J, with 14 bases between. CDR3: CASRPSGATNYGYTF. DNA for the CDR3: TGTGCCAGCAGACCGTCCGGAGCCACTAACTATGGCTACACCTTC.

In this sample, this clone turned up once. CDR3 in DNA: TGTGCCAGCAGCCAAGAAGGGGAAGCGGGGGGGCAAGAGACCCAGTACTTC. It encodes CASSQEGEAGGQETQYF. The chain uses TRBV4-2 and TRBJ2-5; 10 bases agree with TRBD2. CDR1 is LGHNA, CDR2 YNFKEQ, per germline. Trimming cost V 0 bases and J 2 bases; bases outside gene matches: 6. The CDR3 is 17 amino acids.

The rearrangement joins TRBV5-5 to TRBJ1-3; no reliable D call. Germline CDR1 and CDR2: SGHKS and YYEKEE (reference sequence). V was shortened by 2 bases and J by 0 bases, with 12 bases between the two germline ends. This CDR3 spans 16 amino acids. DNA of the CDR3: TGTGCCAGCAGCTTCGAGAAATCAAGCTCTGGAAACACCATATATTTT. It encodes CASSFEKSSSGNTIYF. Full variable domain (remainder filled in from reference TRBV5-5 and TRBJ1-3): DAGVTQSPTHLIKTRGQQVTLRCSPISGHKSVSWYQQVLGQGPQFIFQYYEKEERGRGNFPDRFSARQFPNYSSELNVNALLLGDSALYLCASSFEKSSSGNTIYFGEGSWLTVV.

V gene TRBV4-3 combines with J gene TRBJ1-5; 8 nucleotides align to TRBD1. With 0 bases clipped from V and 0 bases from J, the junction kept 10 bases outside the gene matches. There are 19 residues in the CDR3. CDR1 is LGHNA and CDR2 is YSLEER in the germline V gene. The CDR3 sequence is CASSQESGQGQNSNQPQHF. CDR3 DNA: TGCGCCAGCAGCCAAGAAAGCGGACAGGGACAAAATAGCAATCAGCCCCAGCATTTT.

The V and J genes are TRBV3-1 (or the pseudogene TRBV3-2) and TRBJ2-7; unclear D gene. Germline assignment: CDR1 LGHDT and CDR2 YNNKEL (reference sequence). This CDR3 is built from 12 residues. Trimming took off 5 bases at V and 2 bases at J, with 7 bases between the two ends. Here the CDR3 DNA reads TGTGCCAGCAGCTCTAGAACCTACGAGCAGTACTTC. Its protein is CASSSRTYEQYF.